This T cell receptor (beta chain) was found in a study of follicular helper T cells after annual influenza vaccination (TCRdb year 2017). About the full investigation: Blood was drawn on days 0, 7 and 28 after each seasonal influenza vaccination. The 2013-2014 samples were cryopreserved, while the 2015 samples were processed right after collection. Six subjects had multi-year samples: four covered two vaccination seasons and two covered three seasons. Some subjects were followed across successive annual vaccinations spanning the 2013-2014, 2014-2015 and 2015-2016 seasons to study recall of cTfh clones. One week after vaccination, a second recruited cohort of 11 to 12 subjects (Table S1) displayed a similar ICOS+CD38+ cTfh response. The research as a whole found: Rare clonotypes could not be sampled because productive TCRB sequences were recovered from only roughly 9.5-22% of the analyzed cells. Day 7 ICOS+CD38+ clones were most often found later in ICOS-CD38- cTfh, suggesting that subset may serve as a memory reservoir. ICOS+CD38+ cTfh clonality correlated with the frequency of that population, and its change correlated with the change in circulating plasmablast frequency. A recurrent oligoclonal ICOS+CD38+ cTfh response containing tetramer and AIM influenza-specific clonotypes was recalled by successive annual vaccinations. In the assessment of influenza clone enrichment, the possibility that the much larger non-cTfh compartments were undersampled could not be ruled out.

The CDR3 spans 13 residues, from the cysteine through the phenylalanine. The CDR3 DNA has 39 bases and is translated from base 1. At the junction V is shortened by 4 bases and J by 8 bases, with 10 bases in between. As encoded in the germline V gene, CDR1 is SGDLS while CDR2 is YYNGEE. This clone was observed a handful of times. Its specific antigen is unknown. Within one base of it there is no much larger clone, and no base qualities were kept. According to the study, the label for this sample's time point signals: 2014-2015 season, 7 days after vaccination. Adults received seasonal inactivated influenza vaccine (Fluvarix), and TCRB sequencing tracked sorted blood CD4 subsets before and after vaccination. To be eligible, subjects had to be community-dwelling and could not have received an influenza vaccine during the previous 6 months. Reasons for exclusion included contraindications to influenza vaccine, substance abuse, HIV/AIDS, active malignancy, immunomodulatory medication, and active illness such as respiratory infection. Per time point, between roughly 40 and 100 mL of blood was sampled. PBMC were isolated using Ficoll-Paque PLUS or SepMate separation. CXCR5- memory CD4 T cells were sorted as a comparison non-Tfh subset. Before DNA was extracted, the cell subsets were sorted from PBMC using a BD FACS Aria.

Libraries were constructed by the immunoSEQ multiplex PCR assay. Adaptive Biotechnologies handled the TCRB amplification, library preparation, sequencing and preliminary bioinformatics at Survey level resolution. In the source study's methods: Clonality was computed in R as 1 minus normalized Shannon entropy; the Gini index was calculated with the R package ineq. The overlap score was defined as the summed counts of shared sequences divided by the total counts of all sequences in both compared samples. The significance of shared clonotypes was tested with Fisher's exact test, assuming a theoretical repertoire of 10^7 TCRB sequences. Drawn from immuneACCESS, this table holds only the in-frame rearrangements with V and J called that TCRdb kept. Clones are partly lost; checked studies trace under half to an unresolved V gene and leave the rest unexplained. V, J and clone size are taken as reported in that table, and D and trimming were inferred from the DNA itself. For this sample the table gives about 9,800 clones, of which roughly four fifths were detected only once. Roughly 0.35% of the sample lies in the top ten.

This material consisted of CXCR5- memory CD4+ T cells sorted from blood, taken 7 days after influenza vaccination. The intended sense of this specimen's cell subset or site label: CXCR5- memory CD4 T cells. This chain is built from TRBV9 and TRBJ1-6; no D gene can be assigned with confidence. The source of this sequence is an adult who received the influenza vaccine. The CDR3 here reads CASSRGGDSPLHF. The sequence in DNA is TGTGCCAGCAGCCGGGGTGGGGATTCACCCCTCCACTTT.